This TCR beta chain was observed in a study of T cells and Merkel cell carcinoma outcomes. Points from the study as a whole: Merkel cell carcinoma outcomes were reportedly predicted by repertoire and T-cell density.

On this clone: Its antigen is still unknown.

The CDR3 has 14 amino acids. Per the germline V gene, CDR1 is SGDLS and CDR2 is YYNGEE. V dropped 1 base and J dropped 4; count of bases not matched to a gene: 2. Sequencing was performed with immunoSEQ multiplex PCR; in TCRdb, only in-frame clones are kept and a portion is missing. The repertoire has about 6,500 clones, 90% of them found once; the top ten carry approximately 3%. The TCR sequence derives from a human donor with Merkel cell carcinoma. V usage is TRBV9 and J usage is TRBJ2-5; the match to TRBD1 covers 9 bases. Sequencing input: tumor tissue from Merkel cell carcinoma. The CDR3 sequence: CASSVNRGRETQYF. DNA of the CDR3: TGTGCCAGCAGCGTAAACAGGGGGCGAGAGACCCAGTACTTC.